This T cell receptor (beta chain) was recorded in a study of blood T cell repertoires in COVID-19. Profiled with immunoSEQ multiplex PCR; TCRdb holds only in-frame clones, not every one. The table records about 190,000 clones, around 82% of them present only once. CDR3 length: 17 amino acids. CDR1 LGHDT and CDR2 YNNKEL come from the germline V gene (reference sequence). V was pared by 1 base and J by 0 bases, with 8 bases of the junction left unmatched. The specimen sequenced was PBMCs or T cells enriched from blood (not recorded which). The V and J genes are TRBV3-1 (or the pseudogene TRBV3-2) and TRBJ2-7; 8 nucleotides align to TRBD2. The clonotype comes from a woman aged 60-70 years with acute COVID-19. The CDR3 DNA sequence: TGTGCCAGCAGCCAAGGTTCCCCTAGCGGGTCCTCCTACGAGCAGTACTTC. This sequence encodes CASSQGSPSGSSYEQYF.